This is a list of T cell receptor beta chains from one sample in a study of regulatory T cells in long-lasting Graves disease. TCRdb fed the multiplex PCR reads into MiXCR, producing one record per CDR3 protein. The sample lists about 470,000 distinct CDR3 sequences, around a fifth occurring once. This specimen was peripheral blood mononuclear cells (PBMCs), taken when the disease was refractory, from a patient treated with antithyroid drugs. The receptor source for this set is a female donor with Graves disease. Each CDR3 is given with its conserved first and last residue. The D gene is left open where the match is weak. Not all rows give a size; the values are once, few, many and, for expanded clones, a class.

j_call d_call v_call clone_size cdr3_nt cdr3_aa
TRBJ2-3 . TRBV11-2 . TGTGCCAGCGATTCCACCCTCACAGATACGCAGTATTTT CASDSTLTDTQYF
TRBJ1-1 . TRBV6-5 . TGTGCCAGCAGTTACGGACCAATCCCGGGTTTCGCGAACACTGAAGCTTTCTTT CASSYGPIPGFANTEAFF
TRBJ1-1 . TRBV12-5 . TGTGCTAGTGGCACCACAGGGCATGAAGCTTTCTTT CASGTTGHEAFF
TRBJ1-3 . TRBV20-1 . TGCAGTGCTCTACAGGCGAACTCTGGAAACACCATATATTTT CSALQANSGNTIYF
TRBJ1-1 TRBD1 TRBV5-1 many TGCGCCAGCAGCTCGGACAGGGTGACGACTGAAGCTTTCTTT CASSSDRVTTEAFF
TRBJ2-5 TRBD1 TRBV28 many TGTGCCAGCTTCAAGGGGGCCCAAGAGACCCAGTACTTC CASFKGAQETQYF
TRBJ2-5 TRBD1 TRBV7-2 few TGTGCCAGCAGCATAACCGGGACAGGGGGCCAGGAGACCCAGTACTTC CASSITGTGGQETQYF
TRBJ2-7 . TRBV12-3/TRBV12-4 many TGTGCCAGCAGTTTTGGGACTGCGAGCTCCTACGAGCAGTACTTC CASSFGTASSYEQYF
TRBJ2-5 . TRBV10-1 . TGCGCCAGCAGTGCTGGGGACGGAAACCAAAAGACCCAGTACTTC CASSAGDGNQKTQYF
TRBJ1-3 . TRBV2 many TGTGCCAGCAGTGAACAGTCTGGAAACACCATATATTTT CASSEQSGNTIYF
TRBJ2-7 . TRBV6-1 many TGTGCCAGCAGTCCTGGTCCGGACCCCGAGGAGCAGTACTTC CASSPGPDPEEQYF
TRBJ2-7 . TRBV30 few TGTGCCTGGAGTGTCGGCTTTTCCTACGAGCAGTACTTC CAWSVGFSYEQYF
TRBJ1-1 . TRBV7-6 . TGTGCCAGCAGCTTAGCGCAGGGTAAGAACACTGAAGCTTTCTTT CASSLAQGKNTEAFF
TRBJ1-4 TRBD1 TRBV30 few TGTGCCTGGAGATTCGGAGGGGGCGGTGAAAAACTGTTTTTT CAWRFGGGGEKLFF
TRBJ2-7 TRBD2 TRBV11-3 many TGTGCCAGCAGCTCAACGCTGGCGGGGGTCGAGCAGTACTTC CASSSTLAGVEQYF
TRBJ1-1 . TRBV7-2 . TGTGCCAGCAGCTTATTGATAAGTGGCAGCACTGAAGCTTTCTTT CASSLLISGSTEAFF
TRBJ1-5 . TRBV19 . TGTGCCAGTAGGGTGTCGGGCGGATTCAATCAGCCCCAGCATTTT CASRVSGGFNQPQHF
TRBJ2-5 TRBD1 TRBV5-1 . TGCGCCGCGGGACAGGACCAAGAGACCCAGTACTTC CAAGQDQETQYF
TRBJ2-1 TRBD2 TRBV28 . TGTGCCAGCAGTTTATTTTGGCTAGCGGGAGGGAATGAGCAGTTCTTC CASSLFWLAGGNEQFF
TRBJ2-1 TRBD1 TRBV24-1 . TGTGCCACCAGTGAAGGGACAGGCTTTTCCTACAATGAGCAGTTCTTC CATSEGTGFSYNEQFF
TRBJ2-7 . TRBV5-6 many TGTGCCAGCAGCTTGAATATCGGCTACGAGCAGTACTTC CASSLNIGYEQYF
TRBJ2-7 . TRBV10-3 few TGTGCCATCAGTATGACGGGAATGTCAAATTACGAGCAGTACTTC CAISMTGMSNYEQYF
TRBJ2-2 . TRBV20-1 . TGCAGTGCTAGAACAGAGAACACCGGGGAGCTGTTTTTT CSARTENTGELFF
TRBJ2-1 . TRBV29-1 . TGCAGCGTCCTACAACCCAGGGTGAGCTCCTACAATGAGCAGTTCTTC CSVLQPRVSSYNEQFF
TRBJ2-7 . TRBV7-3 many TGTGCCAGCAGCTTGACCCGCGAGGGCGAGCAGTACTTC CASSLTREGEQYF
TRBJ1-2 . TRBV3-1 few TGTGCCAGCAGCCAAGGATCCAGGGGTTCTTGGGGCTACACCTTC CASSQGSRGSWGYTF
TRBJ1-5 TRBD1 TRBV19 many TGTGCCAGTAGCGGACAGGGCCCGGGTTTGGGTCAGCCCCAGCATTTT CASSGQGPGLGQPQHF
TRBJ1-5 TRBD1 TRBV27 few TGTGCCAGCAGCCCCGGGACAGGTCATCGACCCCAGCATTTT CASSPGTGHRPQHF
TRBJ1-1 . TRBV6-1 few TGTGCCAGCAGCCCCACCGGGACCGGGAACACTGAAGCTTTCTTT CASSPTGTGNTEAFF
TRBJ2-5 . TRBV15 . TGTGCCACCAGCAGAGATCAGGGAAAAGAGACCCAGTACTTC CATSRDQGKETQYF
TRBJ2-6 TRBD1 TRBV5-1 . TGCGCCAGCAGGAGGACAGGGGGGGCCGGGGCCAACGTCCTGACTTTC CASRRTGGAGANVLTF
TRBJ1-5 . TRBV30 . TGTGCCTGGAGTGATAGCAATCAGCCCCAGCATTTT CAWSDSNQPQHF
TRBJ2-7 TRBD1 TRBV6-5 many TGTGCCAGCAGTTCCGGACAGGTCTCCTACGAGCAGTACTTC CASSSGQVSYEQYF
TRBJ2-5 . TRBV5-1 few TGCGCCAGCAGCTGGGGGACCAAAGAGACCCAGTACTTC CASSWGTKETQYF
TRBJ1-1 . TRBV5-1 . TGCGCCAGCAGCTTGGGTTTTTCCGGGAGCGGAGCTTTCTTT CASSLGFSGSGAFF
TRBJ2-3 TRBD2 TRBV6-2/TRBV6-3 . TGTGCCAGCAGCCCAATTCTAGCGGCTAGCACAGATACGCAGTATTTT CASSPILAASTDTQYF
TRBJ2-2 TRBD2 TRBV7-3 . TGTGCCAGCAGCTTAGGGACTAGCGGGAGGAAGTCCGAGGAGCTGTTTTTT CASSLGTSGRKSEELFF
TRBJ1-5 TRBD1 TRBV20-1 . TGCAGTGCTAGGATTCCGGGACAGGGCTATCAGCCCCAGCATTTT CSARIPGQGYQPQHF
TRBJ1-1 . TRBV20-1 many TGCAGTGCTAGAGTGGGAGGGTGGGACACTGAAGCTTTCTTT CSARVGGWDTEAFF
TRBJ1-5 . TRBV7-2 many TGTGCCAGCAGCTTAGCTCCGAGTAGCAATCAGCCCCAGCATTTT CASSLAPSSNQPQHF
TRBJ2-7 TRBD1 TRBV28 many TGTGCCAGCAGTGGACAGGGGGGGTCCTACGAGCAGTACTTC CASSGQGGSYEQYF
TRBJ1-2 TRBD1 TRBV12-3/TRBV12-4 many TGTGCCAGCAGGGACAGGGAGAACTATGGCTACACCTTC CASRDRENYGYTF
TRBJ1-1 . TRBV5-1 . TGCGCCAGCAGCTTGGATGGGGGGACGAACACTGAAGCTTTCTTT CASSLDGGTNTEAFF
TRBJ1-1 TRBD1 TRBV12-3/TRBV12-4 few TGTGCCAGCAGCAAAACCGACAGGGGGCCCACCTCTAACGCTGAAGCTTTCTTT CASSKTDRGPTSNAEAFF
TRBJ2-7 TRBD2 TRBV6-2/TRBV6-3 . TGTGCCAGCAGTTACGGGGCTAGCGGGACCTACGAGCAGTACTTC CASSYGASGTYEQYF
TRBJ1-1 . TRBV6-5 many TGTGCCAGCAGTTACTCTAGACGCACTGAAGCTTTCTTT CASSYSRRTEAFF
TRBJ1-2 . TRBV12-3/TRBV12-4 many TGTGCCAGCAGTTCCACCGGGACGGATAGGGGCTACACCTTC CASSSTGTDRGYTF
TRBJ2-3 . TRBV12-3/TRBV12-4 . TGTGCCAGCCTATCAGGGAGCAGCACAGATACGCAGTATTTT CASLSGSSTDTQYF